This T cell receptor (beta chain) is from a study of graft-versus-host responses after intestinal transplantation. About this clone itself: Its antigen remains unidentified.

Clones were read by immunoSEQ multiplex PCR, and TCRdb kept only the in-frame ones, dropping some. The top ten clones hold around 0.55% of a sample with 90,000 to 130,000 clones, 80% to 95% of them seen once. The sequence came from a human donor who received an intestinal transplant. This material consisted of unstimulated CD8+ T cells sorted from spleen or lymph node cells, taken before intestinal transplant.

The CDR3 sequence is CASSFPQGATNEKLFF. CDR3 nucleotide sequence: TGTGCCAGCAGTTTCCCCCAGGGGGCAACTAATGAAAAACTGTTTTTT. V and J are TRBV27 and TRBJ1-4; 7 positions agree with TRBD1. After removal of 3 bases from V and 0 bases from J, the junction contained 4 bases not matched to a gene. Germline loops: CDR1 MNHEY, CDR2 SMNVEV (reference sequence). This CDR3 has 16 amino acids.